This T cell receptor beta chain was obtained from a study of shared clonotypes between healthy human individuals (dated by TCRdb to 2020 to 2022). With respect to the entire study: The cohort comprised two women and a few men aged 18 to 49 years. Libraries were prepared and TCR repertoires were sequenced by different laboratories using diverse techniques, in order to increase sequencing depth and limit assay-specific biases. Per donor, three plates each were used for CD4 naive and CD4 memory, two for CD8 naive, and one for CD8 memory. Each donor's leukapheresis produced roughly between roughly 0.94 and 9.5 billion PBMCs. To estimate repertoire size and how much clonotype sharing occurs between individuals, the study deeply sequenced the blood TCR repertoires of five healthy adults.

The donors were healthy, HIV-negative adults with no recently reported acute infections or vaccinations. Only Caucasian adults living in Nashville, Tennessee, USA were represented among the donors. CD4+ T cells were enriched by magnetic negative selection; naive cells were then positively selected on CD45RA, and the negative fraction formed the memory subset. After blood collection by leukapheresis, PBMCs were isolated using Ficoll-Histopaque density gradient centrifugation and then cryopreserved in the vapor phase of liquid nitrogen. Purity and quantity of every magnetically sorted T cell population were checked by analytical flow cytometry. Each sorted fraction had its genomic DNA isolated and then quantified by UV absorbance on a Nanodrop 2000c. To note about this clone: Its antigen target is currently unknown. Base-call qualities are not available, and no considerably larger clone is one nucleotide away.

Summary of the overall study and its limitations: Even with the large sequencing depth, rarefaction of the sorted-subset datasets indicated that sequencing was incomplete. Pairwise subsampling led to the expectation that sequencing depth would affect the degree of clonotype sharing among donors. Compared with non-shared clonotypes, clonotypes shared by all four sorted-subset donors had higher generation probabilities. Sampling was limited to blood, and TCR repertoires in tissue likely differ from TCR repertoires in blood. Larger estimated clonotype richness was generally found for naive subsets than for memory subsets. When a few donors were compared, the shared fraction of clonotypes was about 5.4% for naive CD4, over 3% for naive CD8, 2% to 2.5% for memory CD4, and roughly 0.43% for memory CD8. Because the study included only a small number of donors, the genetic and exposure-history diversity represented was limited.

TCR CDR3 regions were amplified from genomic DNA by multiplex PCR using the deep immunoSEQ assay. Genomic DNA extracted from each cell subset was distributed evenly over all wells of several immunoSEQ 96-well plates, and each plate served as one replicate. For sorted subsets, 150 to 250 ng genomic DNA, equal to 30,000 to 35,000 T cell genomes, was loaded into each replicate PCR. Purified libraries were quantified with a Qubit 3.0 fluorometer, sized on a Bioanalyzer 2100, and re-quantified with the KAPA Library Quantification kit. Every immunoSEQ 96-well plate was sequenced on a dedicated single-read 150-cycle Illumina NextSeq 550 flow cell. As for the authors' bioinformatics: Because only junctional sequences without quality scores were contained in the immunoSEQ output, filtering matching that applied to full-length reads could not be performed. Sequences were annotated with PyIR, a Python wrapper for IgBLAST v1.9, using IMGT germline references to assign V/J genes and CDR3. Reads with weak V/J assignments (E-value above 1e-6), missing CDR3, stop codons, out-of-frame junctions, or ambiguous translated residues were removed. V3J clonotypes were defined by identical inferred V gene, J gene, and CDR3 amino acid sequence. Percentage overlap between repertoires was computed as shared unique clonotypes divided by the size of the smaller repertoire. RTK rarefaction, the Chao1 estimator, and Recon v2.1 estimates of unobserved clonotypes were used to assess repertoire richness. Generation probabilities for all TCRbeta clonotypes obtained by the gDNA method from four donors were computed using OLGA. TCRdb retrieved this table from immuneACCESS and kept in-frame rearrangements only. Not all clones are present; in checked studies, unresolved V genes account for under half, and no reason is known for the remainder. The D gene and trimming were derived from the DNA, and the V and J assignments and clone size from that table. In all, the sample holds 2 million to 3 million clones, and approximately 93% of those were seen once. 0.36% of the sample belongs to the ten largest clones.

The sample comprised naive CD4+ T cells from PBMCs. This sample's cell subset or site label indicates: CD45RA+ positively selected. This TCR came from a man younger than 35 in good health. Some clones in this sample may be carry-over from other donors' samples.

Here the CDR3 is given as CASSIVGGKPQHF. The bases read TGTGCCAGTAGTATAGTCGGGGGAAAGCCCCAGCATTTT. The rearranged chain carries TRBV19 and TRBJ1-5, and the D gene may be TRBD1, 5 bases matching. V loses 1 base, J loses 8 bases, and the germline ends lie 9 bases apart. In the germline V gene (reference sequence), CDR1 corresponds to LNHDA and CDR2 to SQIVND. Taken from cysteine to phenylalanine, the CDR3 has 13 residues. The read is trimmed to its CDR3 DNA, 39 bases read in frame from base 1.